This T cell receptor beta chain was captured by sequencing in a study of cytomegalovirus exposure and HLA in healthy donors. Study details: There were 70 million to 95 million unique TCRs (from HLA-typed donors) in an early data release. Among the 370 or so donors who were genotyped, roughly 76% fell in the genetic ancestry cluster that is associated with self-reported Caucasian donors. Regarding the study as a whole: Data from an earlier analysis indicated that most TCR beta V segments were productive either about 90% or about 30% of the time.

The primer mix had 60 Vbeta and 13 Jbeta primers. Sequenced by immunoSEQ multiplex PCR; TCRdb stores in-frame clones only, minus some. In the table there are 85,000 to 120,000 clones, more than 75% of which are singletons. With respect to this clone: Its cognate antigen is unknown.

These donors, healthy bone marrow donors, were studied. The sample was PBMCs. This receptor was identified in a woman in her forties or fifties in good health and CMV-seropositive.

The CDR3 here is CASSYPVRNEQFF. DNA for the CDR3: TGTGCCAGCAGCTACCCGGTTAGAAATGAGCAGTTCTTC. V is TRBV5-4 and J is TRBJ2-1; D is uncertain. CDR3 length equals 13 residues. Germline CDR1 and CDR2: SGHNT and YYREEE (reference sequence). Trimming shortened V by 3 bases and J by 7 bases, and 11 bases separated the two germline ends.